Presented here are 20 T cell receptor beta chains from one specimen sequenced in a study of blood T cells in healthy people across ages. Primed by a sample-barcoded 5' primer and a J-beta primer mix, a second PCR proceeded for 7 to 11 cycles. TCRdb redid the calling of the 5' RACE reads with MiXCR, one entry per CDR3 protein. Here the sample spans over 700,000 distinct CDR3 sequences, more than 20% being singletons. These data were also filed under a second study, of T cells of mothers and their children.

What was sequenced was blood. The source is a boy aged 5-17 years in good health.

This chain connects TRBV9 to TRBJ2-3, with unresolved D. Germline V gene lookup returns CDR1 SGDLS and CDR2 YYNGEE. The CDR3 runs to 13 residues. Trimming removed 0 bases from V and 4 bases from J, with 6 bases in between. The CDR3 spells CASSVDLADTQYF. CDR3 nucleotides: TGTGCCAGCAGCGTAGATCTAGCAGATACGCAGTATTTT.

This clonotype has at least ten counts. This chain links TRBV7-6 with TRBJ2-5, with D possibly TRBD1 on 5 matching bases. The germline V gene encodes CDR1 SGHVS and CDR2 FNYEAQ. The V and J ends lost 3 bases and 3 bases respectively, with 8 bases between them. The CDR3 is 13 residues long. In nucleotides, the CDR3 is TGTGCCAGCAGCTTTATAGGGGAAGAGACCCAGTACTTC. Translating gives CASSFIGEETQYF.

V and J are TRBV27 and TRBJ1-2; TRBD1 might be the D (6 bases). V was clipped by 8 bases and J by 8 bases, with 21 bases between them. The germline gives CDR1 MNHEY, CDR2 SMNVEV (reference sequence). The CDR3 spans 14 residues. The CDR3, as DNA: TGTGCCAGCGCCTGGGGGGGCTCCTCAGACGGCTACACCTTC. It specifies CASAWGGSSDGYTF.

The chain carries TRBV29-1 and TRBJ2-1; D gene unclear. CDR1 is SQVTM, CDR2 ANQGSEA, per germline. The germline V and J ends were trimmed by 4 bases and 7 bases, with 5 bases remaining between them. This CDR3 spans 10 amino acids. Written as DNA, the CDR3 is TGCAGCGTTGCCAGTAATGAGCAGTTCTTC. This translates into CSVASNEQFF.

This chain uses TRBV7-4 with TRBJ1-3; D may be TRBD1 (6 bases). Per germline, CDR1 SGHVT and CDR2 SQSDAQ. V was trimmed by 6 bases and J by 2 bases, leaving 17 bases between them. This CDR3 spans 16 amino acids. The CDR3 DNA reads as TGTGCCAGCAGACGGAAGGAGGGGGGACCTGGAAACACCATATATTTT. Protein sequence: CASRRKEGGPGNTIYF.

V is TRBV7-9 and J is TRBJ1-2, with TRBD1 identical over 7 bases. Germline-derived CDR1 and CDR2 are SEHNR and FQNEAQ (reference sequence). The CDR3 runs 14 residues. J was trimmed by 7 bases and V by 4 bases; bases with no gene match: 9. CDR3 nucleotides: TGTGCCAGCAGCTCTGTACAGGGGACGGGTGGCTACACCTTC. Translating gives CASSSVQGTGGYTF.

This sequence joins TRBV4-2 and TRBJ2-7; TRBD2 matches at 12 bases. From germline, CDR1 is LGHNA and CDR2 YNFKEQ. This CDR3 has 15 amino acids. The V gene end was trimmed by 0 bases and the J gene end by 9 bases; junction bases not matched to a gene: 6. CDR3 amino acids: CASSQERTSGDSQYF. The CDR3 DNA is TGTGCCAGCAGCCAAGAAAGGACTAGCGGGGATTCGCAGTACTTC.

In this sample, this clonotype turned up a few times. The rearrangement joins TRBV28 to TRBJ1-4; maybe TRBD1 (5 bases). The CDR3 is 15 residues long. The V end was cut by 6 bases, the J end by 0 bases, with 11 bases between. In germline, CDR1 is MDHEN, CDR2 SYDVKM. The CDR3 region is CASSGTAATNEKLFF. The CDR3, as DNA: TGTGCCAGCAGCGGGACGGCTGCAACTAATGAAAAACTGTTTTTT.

The chain combines TRBV12-3 or TRBV12-4 with TRBJ1-4; D is ambiguous. V dropped 3 bases and J dropped 7 bases, with 18 bases sitting between them. The CDR3 runs 16 residues. CDR3 bases: TGTGCCAGCAGTTTGGGCGGCTGGGAGACTCCTGAAAAACTGTTTTTT. This translates into CASSLGGWETPEKLFF.

V and J are TRBV12-5 and TRBJ2-3, with 7 bases fitting TRBD1. V lost 1 base to trimming and J lost 6 bases; unmatched junction nucleotides: 10. The germline V gene has CDR1 LGHNT and CDR2 FRNRAP. The CDR3 loop spans 16 amino acids. The CDR3 loop reads CASGLDLYRGKDTQYF. CDR3 sequence (DNA): TGTGCTAGTGGTTTGGATCTATACAGGGGTAAGGATACGCAGTATTTT.

This clonotype was counted only a few times. The genes are TRBV20-1 and TRBJ2-1; the match to TRBD2 covers 13 bases. CDR3 size: 16 residues. V lost 1 base, J lost 2 bases, and 2 bases stayed unmatched. Germline CDR1 reads DFQATT; CDR2 reads SNEGSKA (reference sequence). This chain's CDR3 is CSARGGTSGTYNEQFF. Here the CDR3 DNA reads TGCAGTGCTAGAGGAGGGACTAGCGGGACCTACAATGAGCAGTTCTTC.

V and J are TRBV6-5 and TRBJ1-1, with D hard to call. This CDR3 region has 15 residues. CDR1 and CDR2 from the germline V gene are MNHEY and SVGAGI. V lost 0 bases to trimming and J lost 0 bases, with 8 bases between them. The CDR3 sequence is CASSYSGTLNTEAFF. The CDR3 coding sequence is TGTGCCAGCAGTTACTCAGGCACATTGAACACTGAAGCTTTCTTT.

The chain joins TRBV7-9 to TRBJ1-2; D not resolved. Trimming shortened V by 3 bases and J by 2 bases, and 13 bases separated the two germline ends. Germline CDR1 reads SEHNR; CDR2 reads FQNEAQ (reference sequence). This CDR3 has 15 residues. In DNA form, the CDR3 reads TGTGCCAGCAGCTTGTCCACGGAGGGAAACTATGGCTACACCTTC. Protein product: CASSLSTEGNYGYTF.

This clonotype was seen only a few times. DNA for the CDR3: TGCGCCAGCAGCTCATCCCCGGGACTAGGGGTTGGTGAGCAGTTCTTC. This codes for CASSSSPGLGVGEQFF. V usage is TRBV5-1 and J usage is TRBJ2-1; 8 positions agree with TRBD2. Germline CDR1 and CDR2: SGHRS and YFSETQ. The CDR3 covers 16 residues. The junction had 14 bases not matched to a gene; V was cut back by 3 bases and J by 9 bases.

The chain combines TRBV6-5 with TRBJ1-4, with D perhaps TRBD1 (5 bases). The V end lost 6 bases, the J end lost 8 bases, and 16 bases lay between the germline ends. Germline V gene data show CDR1 as MNHEY and CDR2 as SVGAGI. The CDR3 has 14 amino acids. The CDR3 sequence: CASSRGTGKEKLFF. The CDR3 region has the DNA TGTGCCAGCAGCCGCGGGACGGGAAAAGAAAAACTGTTTTTT.

This rearrangement joins TRBV10-3 to TRBJ1-4, with D unresolved. Between the trimmed V and J ends, which lost 6 bases and 3 bases, there was a span of 8 bases. The CDR3 covers 13 residues. The germline CDR1 and CDR2 sequences are ENHRY and SYGVKD. CDR3 DNA sequence: TGTGCCATCAGAGGAGGAGCTAATGAAAAACTGTTTTTT. Amino acid sequence: CAIRGGANEKLFF.

This clonotype was recorded a few times. V is TRBV4-2 and J is TRBJ1-2; TRBD1 aligns across 9 bases. With 1 base clipped from V and 2 bases from J, the junction kept 11 bases outside the gene matches. The CDR3 sequence is 18 residues long. Germline lookup yields CDR1 LGHNA and CDR2 YNFKEQ. CDR3 loop: CASSQGFWGDRDNYGYTF. The DNA of the CDR3 is TGTGCCAGCAGCCAAGGCTTCTGGGGGGACAGGGACAACTATGGCTACACCTTC.

There are a few counts of this clonotype. V gene TRBV18 combines with J gene TRBJ2-6, with D hard to call. CDR1 and CDR2 (germline): KGHSH, LQKENI. The V end was cut by 4 bases, the J end by 2 bases, with 9 bases between. This CDR3 has 15 residues. Here the CDR3 reads CASSQFDTGANVLTF. The CDR3 DNA sequence: TGTGCCAGCTCACAATTCGACACTGGGGCCAACGTCCTGACTTTC.

This clonotype appeared a few times. This rearrangement joins TRBV6-5 to TRBJ2-1, with 10 positions matching TRBD1. The last part of the DNA fits TRBJ2-5 better; the J call may be wrong. This CDR3 region has 15 residues. Germline V gene data show CDR1 as MNHEY and CDR2 as SVGAGI. The CDR3 loop is CASSYGGQGGQTQYF. CDR3 coding DNA: TGTGCCAGCAGTTACGGTGGACAGGGGGGGCAGACCCAGTACTTC.

The CDR3 reads CSARQGAPEAFF. DNA of the CDR3: TGCAGTGCTAGACAGGGGGCCCCTGAAGCTTTCTTT. The chain has TRBV20-1 and TRBJ1-1, with TRBD1 matching over 8 bases. The CDR3 length is 12 residues. The trim removed 2 bases at V and 6 bases at J, leaving 2 bases unmatched. Looked up from germline, CDR1 is DFQATT and CDR2 is SNEGSKA (reference sequence).